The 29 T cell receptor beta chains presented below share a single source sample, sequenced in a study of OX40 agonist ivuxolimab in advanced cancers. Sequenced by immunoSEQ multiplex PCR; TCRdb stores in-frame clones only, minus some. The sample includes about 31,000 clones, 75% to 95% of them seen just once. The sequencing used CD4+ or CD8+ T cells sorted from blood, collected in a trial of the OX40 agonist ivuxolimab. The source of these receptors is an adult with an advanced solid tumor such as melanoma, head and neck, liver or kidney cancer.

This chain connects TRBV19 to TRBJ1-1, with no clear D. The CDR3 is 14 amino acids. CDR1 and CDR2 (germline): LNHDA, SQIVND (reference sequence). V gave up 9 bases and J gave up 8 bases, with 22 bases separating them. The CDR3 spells CASAAMGRFGEAFF. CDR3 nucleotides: TGTGCCAGCGCAGCCATGGGAAGGTTCGGCGAAGCTTTCTTT.

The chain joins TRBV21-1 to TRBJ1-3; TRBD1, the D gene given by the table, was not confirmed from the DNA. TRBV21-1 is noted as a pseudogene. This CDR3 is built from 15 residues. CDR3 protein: CASSKEGQGRNTIYF. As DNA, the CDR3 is TGTGCCAGCAGCAAAGAGGGACAGGGAAGAAACACCATATATTTT.

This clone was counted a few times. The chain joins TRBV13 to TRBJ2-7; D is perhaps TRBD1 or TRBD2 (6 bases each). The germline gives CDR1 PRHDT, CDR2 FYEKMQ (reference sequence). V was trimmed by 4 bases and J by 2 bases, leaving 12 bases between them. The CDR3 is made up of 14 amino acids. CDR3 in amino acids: CASSSGATAYEQYF. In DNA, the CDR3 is TGTGCCAGCAGCTCGGGGGCCACCGCCTACGAGCAGTACTTC.

CDR3 coding DNA: TGTGCCAGCAGCTTAGGGGGCACATCTGGAAACACCATATATTTT. Protein product: CASSLGGTSGNTIYF. The chain combines TRBV13 with TRBJ1-3, with D uncertain. Germline V lookup: CDR1 PRHDT, CDR2 FYEKMQ (reference sequence). There are 15 residues in the CDR3. Trimming stripped 0 bases from V and 1 base from J, with 7 bases between.

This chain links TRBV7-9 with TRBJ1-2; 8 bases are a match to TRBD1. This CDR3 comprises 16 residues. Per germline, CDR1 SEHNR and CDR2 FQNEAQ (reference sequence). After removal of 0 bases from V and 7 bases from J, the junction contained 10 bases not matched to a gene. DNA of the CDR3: TGTGCCAGCAGCTTAGCAAGGACAGGGCCTTCCGGTGGCTACACCTTC. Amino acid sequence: CASSLARTGPSGGYTF.

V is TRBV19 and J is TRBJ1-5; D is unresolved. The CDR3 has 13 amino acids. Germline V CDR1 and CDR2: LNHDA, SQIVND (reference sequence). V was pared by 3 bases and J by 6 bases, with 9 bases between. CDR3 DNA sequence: TGTGCCAGTAGTATTTCAGTGGTTCAGCCCCAGCATTTT. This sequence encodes CASSISVVQPQHF.

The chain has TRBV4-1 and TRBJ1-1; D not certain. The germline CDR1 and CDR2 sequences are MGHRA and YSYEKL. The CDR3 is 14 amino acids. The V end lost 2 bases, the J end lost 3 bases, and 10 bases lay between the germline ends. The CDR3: CASSQIGGDTEAFF. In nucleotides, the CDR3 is TGCGCCAGCAGCCAAATAGGCGGGGACACTGAAGCTTTCTTT.

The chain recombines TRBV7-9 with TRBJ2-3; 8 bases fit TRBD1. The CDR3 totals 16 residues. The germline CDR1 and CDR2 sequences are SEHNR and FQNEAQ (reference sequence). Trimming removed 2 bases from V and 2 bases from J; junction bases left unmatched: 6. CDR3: CASSLRTGSTTDTQYF. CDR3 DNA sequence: TGTGCCAGCAGCTTACGGACAGGGTCGACCACAGATACGCAGTATTTT.

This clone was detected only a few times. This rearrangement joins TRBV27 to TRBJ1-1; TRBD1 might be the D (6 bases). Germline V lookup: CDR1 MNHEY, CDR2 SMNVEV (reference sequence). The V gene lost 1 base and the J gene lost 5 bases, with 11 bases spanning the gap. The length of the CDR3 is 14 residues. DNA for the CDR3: TGTGCCAGCAGTTTATTTCCGGGGGCGACTGAAGCTTTCTTT. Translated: CASSLFPGATEAFF.

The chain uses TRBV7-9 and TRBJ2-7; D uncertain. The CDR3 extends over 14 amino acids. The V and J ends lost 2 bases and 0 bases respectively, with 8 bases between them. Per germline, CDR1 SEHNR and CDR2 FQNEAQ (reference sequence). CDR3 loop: CASSLRENSYEQYV. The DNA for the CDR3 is TGTGCCAGCAGCTTAAGGGAAAACTCCTACGAGCAGTACGTC.

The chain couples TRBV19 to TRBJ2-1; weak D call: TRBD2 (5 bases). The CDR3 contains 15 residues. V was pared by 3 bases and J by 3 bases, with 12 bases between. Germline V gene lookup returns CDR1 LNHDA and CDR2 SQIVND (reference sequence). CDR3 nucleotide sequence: TGTGCCAGTAGTATCTCCCTAGCAGTCTACAATGAGCAGTTCTTC. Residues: CASSISLAVYNEQFF.

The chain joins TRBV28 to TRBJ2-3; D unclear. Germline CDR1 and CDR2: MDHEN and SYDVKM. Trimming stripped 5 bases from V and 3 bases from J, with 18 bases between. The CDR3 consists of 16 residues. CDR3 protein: CASSQLSRAETDTQYF. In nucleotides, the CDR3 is TGTGCCAGCAGTCAGCTGTCAAGAGCAGAGACAGATACGCAGTATTTT. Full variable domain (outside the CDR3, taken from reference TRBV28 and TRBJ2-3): DVKVTQSSRYLVKRTGEKVFLECVQDMDHENMFWYRQDPGLGLRLIYFSYDVKMKEKGDIPEGYSVSREKKERFSLILESASTNQTSMYLCASSQLSRAETDTQYFGPGTRLTVL.

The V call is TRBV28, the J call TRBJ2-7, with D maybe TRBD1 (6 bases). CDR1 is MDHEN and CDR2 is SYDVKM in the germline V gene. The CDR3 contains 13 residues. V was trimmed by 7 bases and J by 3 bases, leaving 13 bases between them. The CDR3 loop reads CASNLGAVYEQYF. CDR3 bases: TGTGCCAGCAATCTGGGGGCGGTCTACGAGCAGTACTTC.

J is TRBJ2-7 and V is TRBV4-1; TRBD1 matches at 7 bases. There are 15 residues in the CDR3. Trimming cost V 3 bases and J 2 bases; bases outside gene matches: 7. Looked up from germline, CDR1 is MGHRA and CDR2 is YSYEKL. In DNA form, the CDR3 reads TGCGCCAGCAGCCACCGGACAGGTCCTGCCTACGAGCAGTACTTC. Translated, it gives CASSHRTGPAYEQYF.

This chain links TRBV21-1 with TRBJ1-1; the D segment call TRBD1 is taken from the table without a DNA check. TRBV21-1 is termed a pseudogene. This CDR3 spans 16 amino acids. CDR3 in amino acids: CASSPTGIGKNTEAFF. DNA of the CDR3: TGTGCCAGCAGCCCCACAGGGATAGGGAAGAACACTGAAGCTTTCTTT.

The CDR3 DNA follows: TGTGCCAGCAGTGCGGGACTAGCGAGGTACGAGCAGTACTTC. Translating gives CASSAGLARYEQYF. The rearrangement joins TRBV6-6 to TRBJ2-7; TRBD2 matches at 10 bases. The CDR3 runs to 14 residues. The junction had 5 bases not matched to a gene; V was cut back by 5 bases and J by 4 bases. From germline, CDR1 is MNHNY and CDR2 SVGAGI (reference sequence).

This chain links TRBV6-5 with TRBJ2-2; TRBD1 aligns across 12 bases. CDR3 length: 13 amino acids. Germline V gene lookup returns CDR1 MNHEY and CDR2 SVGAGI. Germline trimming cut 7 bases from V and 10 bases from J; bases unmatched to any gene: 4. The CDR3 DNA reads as TGTGCCAGCATAGGGACAGGGGGCAAGGAGCTGTTTTTT. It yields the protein CASIGTGGKELFF.

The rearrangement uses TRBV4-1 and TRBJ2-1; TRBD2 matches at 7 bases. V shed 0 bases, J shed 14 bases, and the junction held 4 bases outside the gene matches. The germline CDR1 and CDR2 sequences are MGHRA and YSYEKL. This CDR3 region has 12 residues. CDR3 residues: CASSQDGGSEFF. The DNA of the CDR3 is TGCGCCAGCAGCCAAGACGGCGGGAGCGAGTTCTTC.

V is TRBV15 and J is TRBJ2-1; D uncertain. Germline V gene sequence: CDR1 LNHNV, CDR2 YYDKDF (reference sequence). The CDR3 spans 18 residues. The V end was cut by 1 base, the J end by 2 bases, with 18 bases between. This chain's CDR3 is CATSRGNYRLFTYNEQFF. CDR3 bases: TGTGCCACCAGCAGAGGAAACTATAGACTGTTTACCTACAATGAGCAGTTCTTC.

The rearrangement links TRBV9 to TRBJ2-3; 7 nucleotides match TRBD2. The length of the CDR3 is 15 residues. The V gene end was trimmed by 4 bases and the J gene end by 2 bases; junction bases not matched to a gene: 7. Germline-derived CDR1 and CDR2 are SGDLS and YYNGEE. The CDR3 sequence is CASSPSGANTDTQYF. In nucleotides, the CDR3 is TGTGCCAGCAGCCCAAGCGGGGCCAACACAGATACGCAGTATTTT.

The CDR3 DNA is TGCGCCAGCAGCATCGGGACAGGGGGCGCCTACGAGCAGTACGTC. Protein: CASSIGTGGAYEQYV. The V gene is TRBV5-1, the J gene TRBJ2-7, with TRBD1 matching 12 bases. The V gene end was trimmed by 4 bases and the J gene end by 2 bases; junction bases not matched to a gene: 4. This CDR3 has 15 residues. Germline CDR1 reads SGHRS; CDR2 reads YFSETQ.

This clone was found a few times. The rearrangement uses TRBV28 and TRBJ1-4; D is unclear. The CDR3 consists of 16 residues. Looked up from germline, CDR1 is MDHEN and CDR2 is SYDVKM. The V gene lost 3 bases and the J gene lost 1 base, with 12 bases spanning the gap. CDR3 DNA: TGTGCCAGCAGTTTGGGCAGCGGAGGAACTAATGAAAAACTGTTTTTT. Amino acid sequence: CASSLGSGGTNEKLFF.

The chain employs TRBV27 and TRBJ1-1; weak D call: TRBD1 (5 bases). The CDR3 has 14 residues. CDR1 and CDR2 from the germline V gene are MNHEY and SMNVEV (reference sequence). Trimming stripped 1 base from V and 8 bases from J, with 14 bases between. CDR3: CASSLLTGQSEAFF. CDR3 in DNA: TGTGCCAGCAGTTTATTAACAGGTCAATCCGAAGCTTTCTTT.

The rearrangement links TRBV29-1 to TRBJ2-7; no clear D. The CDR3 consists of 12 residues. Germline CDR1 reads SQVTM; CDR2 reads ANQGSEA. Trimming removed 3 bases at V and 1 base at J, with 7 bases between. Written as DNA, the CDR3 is TGCAGCGTTGATTTCGGGTCCTACGAGCAGTACTTC. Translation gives CSVDFGSYEQYF.

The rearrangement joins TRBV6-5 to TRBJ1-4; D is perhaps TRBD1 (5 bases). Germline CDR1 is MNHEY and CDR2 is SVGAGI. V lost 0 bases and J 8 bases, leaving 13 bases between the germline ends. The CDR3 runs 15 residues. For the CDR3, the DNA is TGTGCCAGCAGTTACTCGACGGGGCGGGACGAAAAACTGTTTTTT. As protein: CASSYSTGRDEKLFF.

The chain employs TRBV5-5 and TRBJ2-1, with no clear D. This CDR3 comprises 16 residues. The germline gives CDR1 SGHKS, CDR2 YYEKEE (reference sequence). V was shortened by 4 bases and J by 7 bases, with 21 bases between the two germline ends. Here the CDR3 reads CASSPGFNPPRNEQFF. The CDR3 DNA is TGTGCCAGCAGCCCGGGTTTCAACCCGCCAAGGAATGAGCAGTTCTTC.

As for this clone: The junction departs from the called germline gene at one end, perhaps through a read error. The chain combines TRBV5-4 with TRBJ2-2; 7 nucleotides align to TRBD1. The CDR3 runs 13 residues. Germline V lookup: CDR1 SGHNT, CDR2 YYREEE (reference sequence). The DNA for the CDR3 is TGTGCCGGCAGGTTACAGGGGACCGGGGAGCTGTTTTTT. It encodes CAGRLQGTGELFF. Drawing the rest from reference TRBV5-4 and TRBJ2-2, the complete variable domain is ETGVTQSPTHLIKTRGQQVTLRCSSQSGHNTVSWYQQALGQGPQFIFQYYREEENGRGNFPPRFSGLQFPNYSSELNVNALELDDSALYLCAGRLQGTGELFFGEGSRLTVL.

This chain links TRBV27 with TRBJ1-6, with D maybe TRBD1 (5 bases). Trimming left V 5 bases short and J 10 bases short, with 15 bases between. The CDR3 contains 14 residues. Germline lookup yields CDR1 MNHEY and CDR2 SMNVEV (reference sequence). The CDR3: CASSLGVVGSPLHF. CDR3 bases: TGTGCCAGCAGTCTAGGGGTGGTTGGGTCACCCCTCCACTTT.

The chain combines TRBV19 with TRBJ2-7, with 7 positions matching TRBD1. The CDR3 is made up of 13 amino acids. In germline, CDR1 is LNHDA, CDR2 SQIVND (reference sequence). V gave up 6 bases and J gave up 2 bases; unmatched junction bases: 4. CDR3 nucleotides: TGTGCCAGTAGCCGGGACAGAGCCTACGAGCAGTACGTC. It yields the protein CASSRDRAYEQYV.